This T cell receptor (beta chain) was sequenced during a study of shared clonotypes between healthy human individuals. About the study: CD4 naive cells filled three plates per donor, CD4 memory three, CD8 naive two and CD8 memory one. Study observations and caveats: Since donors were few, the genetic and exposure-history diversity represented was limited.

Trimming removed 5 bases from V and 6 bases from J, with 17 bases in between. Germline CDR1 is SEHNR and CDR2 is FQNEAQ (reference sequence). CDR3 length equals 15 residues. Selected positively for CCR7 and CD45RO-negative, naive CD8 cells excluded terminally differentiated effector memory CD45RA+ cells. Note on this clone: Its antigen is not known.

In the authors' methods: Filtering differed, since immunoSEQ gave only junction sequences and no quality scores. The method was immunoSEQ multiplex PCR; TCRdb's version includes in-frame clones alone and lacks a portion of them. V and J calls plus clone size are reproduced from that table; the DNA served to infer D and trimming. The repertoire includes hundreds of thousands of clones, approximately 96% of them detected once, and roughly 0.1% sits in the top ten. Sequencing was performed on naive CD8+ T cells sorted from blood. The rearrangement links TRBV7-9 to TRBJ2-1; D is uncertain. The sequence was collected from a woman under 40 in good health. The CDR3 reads CASSPPSGRSNEQFF. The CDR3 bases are TGTGCCAGCAGCCCCCCATCAGGCAGATCCAATGAGCAGTTCTTC.